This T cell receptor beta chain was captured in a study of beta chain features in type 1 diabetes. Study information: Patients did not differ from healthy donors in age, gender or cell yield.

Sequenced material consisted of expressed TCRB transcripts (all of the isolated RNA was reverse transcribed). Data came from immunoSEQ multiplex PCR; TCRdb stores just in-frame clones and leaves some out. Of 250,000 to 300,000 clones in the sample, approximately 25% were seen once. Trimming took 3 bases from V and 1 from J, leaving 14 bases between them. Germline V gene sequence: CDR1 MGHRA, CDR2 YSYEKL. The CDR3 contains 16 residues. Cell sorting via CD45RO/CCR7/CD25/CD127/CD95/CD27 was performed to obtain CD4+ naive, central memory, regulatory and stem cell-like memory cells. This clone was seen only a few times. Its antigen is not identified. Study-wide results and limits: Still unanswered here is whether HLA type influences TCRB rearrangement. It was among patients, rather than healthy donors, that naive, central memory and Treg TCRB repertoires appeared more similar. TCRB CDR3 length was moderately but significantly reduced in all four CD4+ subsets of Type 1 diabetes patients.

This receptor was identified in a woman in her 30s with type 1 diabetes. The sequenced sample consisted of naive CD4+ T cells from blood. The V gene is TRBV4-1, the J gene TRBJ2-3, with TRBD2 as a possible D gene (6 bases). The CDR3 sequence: CASSQATSSGTDTQYF. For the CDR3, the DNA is TGCGCCAGCAGCCAGGCGACCTCTAGCGGCACAGATACGCAGTATTTT.